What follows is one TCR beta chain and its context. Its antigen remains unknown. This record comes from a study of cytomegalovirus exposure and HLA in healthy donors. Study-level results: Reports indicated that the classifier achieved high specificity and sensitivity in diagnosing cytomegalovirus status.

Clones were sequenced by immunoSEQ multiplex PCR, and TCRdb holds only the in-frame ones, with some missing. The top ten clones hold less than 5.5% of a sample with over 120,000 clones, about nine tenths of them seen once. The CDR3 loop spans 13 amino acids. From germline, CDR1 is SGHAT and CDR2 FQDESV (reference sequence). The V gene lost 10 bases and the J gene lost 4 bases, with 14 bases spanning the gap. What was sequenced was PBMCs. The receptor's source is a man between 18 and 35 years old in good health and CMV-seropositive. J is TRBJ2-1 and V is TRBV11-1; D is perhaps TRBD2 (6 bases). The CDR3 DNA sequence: TGTGCCATCTCAGCCGGGACTTACAATGAGCAGTTCTTC. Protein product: CAISAGTYNEQFF.